One sample yielded the 12 T cell receptor beta chains listed below, sequenced in a study of blood T cell repertoires in COVID-19. Libraries were prepared by immunoSEQ multiplex PCR; TCRdb keeps only in-frame clonotypes and omits some of them. In the table there are 500,000 or so clones, around 90% of which are singletons. The sample taken for sequencing was PBMCs or T cells enriched from blood (not recorded which). Every receptor here comes from a young woman who had recovered from COVID-19.

Notes on this clone: Distinct nucleotide sequences in the sample also encode this CDR3. The chain combines TRBV19 with TRBJ1-6; no clear D. V was clipped by 6 bases and J by 6 bases, with 6 bases between them. Germline CDR1 is LNHDA and CDR2 is SQIVND (reference sequence). The CDR3 is made up of 12 amino acids. This CDR3 is CASSVSNSPLHF. The CDR3 coding sequence is TGTGCCAGTAGCGTCAGTAATTCACCCCTCCACTTT. Drawing the rest from reference TRBV19 and TRBJ1-6, the complete variable domain is DGGITQSPKYLFRKEGQNVTLSCEQNLNHDAMYWYRQDPGQGLRLIYYSQIVNDFQKGDIAEGYSVSREKKESFPLTVTSAQKNPTAFYLCASSVSNSPLHFGNGTRLTVT.

The chain uses TRBV18 and TRBJ2-7, with TRBD1 matching 10 bases. CDR3 length: 15 residues. Per germline, CDR1 KGHSH and CDR2 LQKENI. The V gene end was trimmed by 3 bases and the J gene end by 3 bases; junction bases not matched to a gene: 5. Written as DNA, the CDR3 is TGTGCCAGCTCACCTGGGACAGGGGTTGGCTACGAGCAGTACTTC. Its protein is CASSPGTGVGYEQYF.

The J gene is TRBJ1-6, the V gene TRBV7-2, with 8 positions matching TRBD1. CDR1 and CDR2 from the germline V gene are SGHTA and FQGNSA. This CDR3 comprises 15 residues. J lost 4 bases, V lost 4 bases, and 3 bases had no gene match. The CDR3 bases are TGTGCCAGCAGCTATCGACAGGGGTATAATTCACCCCTCCACTTT. Translated: CASSYRQGYNSPLHF.

The gene calls are TRBV27 and TRBJ2-1, with 7 bases fitting TRBD2. This CDR3 has 15 amino acids. V dropped 7 bases and J dropped 2; count of bases not matched to a gene: 8. Germline values: CDR1 MNHEY, CDR2 SMNVEV (reference sequence). CDR3 bases: TGTGCCAGCACCCCAGCGGGATCCCCCTACAATGAGCAGTTCTTC. Translation: CASTPAGSPYNEQFF.

The genes are TRBV7-9 and TRBJ2-3, with D possibly being TRBD2 (5 bases). CDR3 size: 15 residues. The germline V gene has CDR1 SEHNR and CDR2 FQNEAQ (reference sequence). The V gene lost 5 bases and the J gene lost 2 bases, with 14 bases spanning the gap. The CDR3: CASSPRLEATDTQYF. The DNA for the CDR3 is TGTGCCAGCAGCCCTCGACTGGAGGCCACAGATACGCAGTATTTT.

The CDR3 region is CASSFFQGFSPLHF. CDR3 bases: TGTGCCAGCAGTTTTTTCCAGGGGTTTTCACCCCTCCACTTT. The chain joins TRBV28 to TRBJ1-6, with D tentatively TRBD1 (6 bases). V was cut by 3 bases and J by 9 bases, with 12 bases left in between. CDR1 and CDR2 (germline): MDHEN, SYDVKM. This CDR3 spans 14 amino acids.

The count of this clone is one. The chain links TRBV11-1 to TRBJ1-1; TRBD1 matches at 9 bases. This CDR3 is 16 amino acids long. Germline trimming cut 1 base from V and 2 bases from J; bases unmatched to any gene: 5. CDR1 and CDR2 (germline): SGHAT, FQDESV (reference sequence). CDR3 sequence reads: CASSLGMGQGNTEAFF. DNA for the CDR3: TGTGCCAGCAGCTTAGGGATGGGACAGGGCAACACTGAAGCTTTCTTT. The variable domain in full, completed from reference TRBV11-1 and TRBJ1-1, reads EAEVAQSPRYKITEKSQAVAFWCDPISGHATLYWYRQILGQGPELLVQFQDESVVDDSQLPKDRFSAERLKGVDSTLKIQPAELGDSAMYLCASSLGMGQGNTEAFFGQGTRLTVV.

V usage is TRBV25-1 and J usage is TRBJ2-5, with TRBD2 as a possible D gene (6 bases). The CDR3 is 16 amino acids. Germline values: CDR1 MGHDK, CDR2 SYGVNS. V lost 5 bases to trimming and J lost 5 bases, with 21 bases between them. The CDR3: CASSPQEGDFGETQYF. Here the CDR3 DNA reads TGTGCCAGCAGTCCCCAAGAAGGGGACTTCGGTGAGACCCAGTACTTC. Based on the CDR3 plus reference TRBV25-1 and TRBJ2-5, the full variable domain is EADIYQTPRYLVIGTGKKITLECSQTMGHDKMYWYQQDPGMELHLIHYSYGVNSTEKGDLSSESTVSRIRTEHFPLTLESARPSHTSQYLCASSPQEGDFGETQYFGPGTRLLVL.

The chain couples TRBV15 to TRBJ2-3, with D unclear. Per the germline V gene, CDR1 is LNHNV and CDR2 is YYDKDF (reference sequence). This CDR3 spans 13 amino acids. Trimming took off 3 bases at V and 5 bases at J, with 9 bases between the two ends. CDR3 nucleotide sequence: TGTGCCACCAGCAGCCTGCTAGGAGATACGCAGTATTTT. Translation: CATSSLLGDTQYF.

The chain uses TRBV30 and TRBJ1-2, with D perhaps TRBD1 (6 bases). The ends were cut back, 5 bases at V and 5 bases at J, with 15 bases in the middle. This CDR3 comprises 13 residues. Germline V gives CDR1 GTSNPN, CDR2 SVGIG (reference sequence). CDR3 sequence reads: CAWGIQGRYGYTF. The CDR3, as DNA: TGTGCCTGGGGAATACAGGGAAGGTATGGCTACACCTTC.

This chain joins TRBV2 and TRBJ2-4; 11 nucleotides align to TRBD2. The V gene end was trimmed by 7 bases and the J gene end by 5 bases; junction bases not matched to a gene: 4. This CDR3 is built from 14 residues. The germline V gene encodes CDR1 SNHLY and CDR2 FYNNEI. This CDR3 is CASKGSGGENIQYF. The CDR3 DNA reads TGTGCCAGCAAGGGTAGCGGGGGGGAAAACATTCAGTACTTC.

The rearrangement joins TRBV19 to TRBJ1-6; 8 bases are a match to TRBD1. The CDR3 is 15 amino acids. Germline V gives CDR1 LNHDA, CDR2 SQIVND (reference sequence). After removal of 6 bases from V and 5 bases from J, the junction contained 6 bases not matched to a gene. The CDR3 spells CASRDRDGDNSPLHF. CDR3 sequence (DNA): TGTGCCAGTAGGGACAGGGACGGTGATAATTCACCCCTCCACTTT.